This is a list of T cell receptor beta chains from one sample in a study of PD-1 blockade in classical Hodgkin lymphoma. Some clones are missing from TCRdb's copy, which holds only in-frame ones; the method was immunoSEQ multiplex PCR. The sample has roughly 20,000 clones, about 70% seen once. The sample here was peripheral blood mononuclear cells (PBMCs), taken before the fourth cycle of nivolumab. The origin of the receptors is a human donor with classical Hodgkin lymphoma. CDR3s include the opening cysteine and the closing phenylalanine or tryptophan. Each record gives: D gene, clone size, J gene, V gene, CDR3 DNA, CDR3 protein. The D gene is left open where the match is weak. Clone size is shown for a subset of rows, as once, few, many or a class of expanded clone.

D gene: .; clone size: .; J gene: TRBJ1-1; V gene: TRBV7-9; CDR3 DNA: TGTGCCAGCAGCTCCAGATGGGGGGTAGCTTTCTTT; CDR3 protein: CASSSRWGVAFF
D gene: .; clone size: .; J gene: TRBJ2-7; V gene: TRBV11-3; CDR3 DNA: TGTGCCAGCAGCCCGGGTCGGTGGGGGGCAACCTCCTACGAGCAGTACTTC; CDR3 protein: CASSPGRWGATSYEQYF
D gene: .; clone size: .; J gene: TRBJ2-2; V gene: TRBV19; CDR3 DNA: TGTGCCAGTAGTATAGTGGCTAGTGAGACCGGGGAGCTGTTTTTT; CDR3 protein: CASSIVASETGELFF
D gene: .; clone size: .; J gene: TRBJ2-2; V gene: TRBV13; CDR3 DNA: TGTGCCAGCAGCTTATCCGGGCAGGTACAAGACACCGGGGAGCTGTTTTTT; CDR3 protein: CASSLSGQVQDTGELFF
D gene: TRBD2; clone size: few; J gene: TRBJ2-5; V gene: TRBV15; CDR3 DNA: TGTGCCACCAAGGGACTAGCGGGAGAGACCCAGTACTTC; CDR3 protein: CATKGLAGETQYF
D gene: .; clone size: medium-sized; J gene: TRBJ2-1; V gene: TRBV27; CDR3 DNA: TGTGCCACCCGCCCCTCCTACAATGAGCAGTTCTTC; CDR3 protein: CATRPSYNEQFF
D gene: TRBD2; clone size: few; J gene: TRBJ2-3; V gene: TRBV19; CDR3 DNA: TGTGCCAGTAGTCTGCGACTAGCGGGGAGCACAGATACGCAGTATTTT; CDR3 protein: CASSLRLAGSTDTQYF
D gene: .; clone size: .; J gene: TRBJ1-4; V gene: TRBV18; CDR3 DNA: TGTGCCAGCTCACCACTTGACAGTAGACCTAATGAAAAACTGTTTTTT; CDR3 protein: CASSPLDSRPNEKLFF
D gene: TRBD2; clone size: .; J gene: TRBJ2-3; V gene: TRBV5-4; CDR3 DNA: TGTGCCAGCAGCTTGGGCCGGGTAGGGAGGGCAGATACGCAGTATTTT; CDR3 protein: CASSLGRVGRADTQYF
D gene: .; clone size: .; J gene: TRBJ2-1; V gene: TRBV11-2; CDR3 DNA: TGTGCCAGCAGGCCCACCCTGGGGGGCGCAAGCTCCTACAATGAGCAGTTCTTC; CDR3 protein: CASRPTLGGASSYNEQFF
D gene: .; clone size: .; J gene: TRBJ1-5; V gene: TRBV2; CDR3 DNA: TGTGCCAGCAGGGGAGGGGCGTTCAATCAGCCCCAGCATTTT; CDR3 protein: CASRGGAFNQPQHF
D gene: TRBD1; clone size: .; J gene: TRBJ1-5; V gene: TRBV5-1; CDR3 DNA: TGCGCCAGCAGCCAAGGACAGGGAGGTCAGCCCCAGCATTTT; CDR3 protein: CASSQGQGGQPQHF
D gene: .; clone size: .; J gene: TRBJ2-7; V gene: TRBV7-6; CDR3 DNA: TGTGCCAGCAGCTTAGGGTCAAACGAGCAGTACTTC; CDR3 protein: CASSLGSNEQYF
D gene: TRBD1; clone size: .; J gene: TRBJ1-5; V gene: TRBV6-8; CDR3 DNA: TGTGCCAGCAGTTACTGGAGGGGGCTAGGCAATCAGCCCCAGCATTTT; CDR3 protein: CASSYWRGLGNQPQHF
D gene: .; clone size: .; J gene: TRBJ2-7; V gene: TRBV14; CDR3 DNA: TGTGCCAGCAGCCAAGCTAGCGCGCTCTCCTACGAGCAGTACTTC; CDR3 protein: CASSQASALSYEQYF
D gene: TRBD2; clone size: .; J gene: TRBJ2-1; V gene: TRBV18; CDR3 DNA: TGTGCCAGCTCACCACTTGCTAGCGGGAGCAACTATGAGCAGTTCTTC; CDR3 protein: CASSPLASGSNYEQFF
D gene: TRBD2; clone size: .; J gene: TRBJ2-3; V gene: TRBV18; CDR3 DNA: TGTGCCAGCTCACCGACCGGGACTAGCGGGAGTACAGATACGCAGTATTTT; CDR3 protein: CASSPTGTSGSTDTQYF
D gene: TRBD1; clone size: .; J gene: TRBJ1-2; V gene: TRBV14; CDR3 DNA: TGTGCCAGCAGCCGACAGGGTCAAAATGGCTACACCTTC; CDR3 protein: CASSRQGQNGYTF
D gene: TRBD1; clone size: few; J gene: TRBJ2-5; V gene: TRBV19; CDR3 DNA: TGTGCCAGTAGGACGGGGACAGGGGGTCAAGAGACCCAGTACTTC; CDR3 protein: CASRTGTGGQETQYF
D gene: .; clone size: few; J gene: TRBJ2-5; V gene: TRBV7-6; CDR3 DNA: TGTGCCAGCAGCCCTCAAGCACAAGAGACCCAGTACTTC; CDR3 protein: CASSPQAQETQYF
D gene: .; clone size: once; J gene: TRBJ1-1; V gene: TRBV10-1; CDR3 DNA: TGCGCCAGCAGTTGGGGATATGACACTGAAGCTTTCTTT; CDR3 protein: CASSWGYDTEAFF
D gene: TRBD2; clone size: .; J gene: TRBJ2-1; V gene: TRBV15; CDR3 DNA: TGTGCCACCAGCAAAGGGACTAGCGGGAATAATGAGCAGTTCTTC; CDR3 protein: CATSKGTSGNNEQFF
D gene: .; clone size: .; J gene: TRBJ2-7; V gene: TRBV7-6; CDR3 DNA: TGTGCCAGCAGCCCTACTACCTACGAGCAGTACTTC; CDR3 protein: CASSPTTYEQYF